The sequence of this TCR beta chain was determined in a study of blood T cell repertoires in COVID-19. CDR3 length equals 22 residues. J was trimmed by 6 bases and V by 9 bases; bases with no gene match: 34. CDR1 is KGHDR, CDR2 SFDVKD, per germline. The assay was immunoSEQ multiplex PCR, and TCRdb's table has in-frame clones only and misses some. The data show around 170,000 clones, with around 74% seen just once and around 2.9% held by the top ten. This receptor was identified in a woman aged 80 or older with acute or convalescent COVID-19. Specimen: peripheral blood. This sequence joins TRBV24-1 and TRBJ2-3; TRBD2 agrees at 8 bases. CDR3 nucleotide sequence: TGTGCCACCCTCCCCCTCTATCTCGGCTCCGGAGCCCCGGGAGGGCCACGGGATACGCAGTATTTT. Its protein is CATLPLYLGSGAPGGPRDTQYF.